This T cell receptor (beta chain) is drawn from a study of radiation and T cells in renal cell carcinoma. Findings and limits, study-wide: In blood, top tumor clones expanded by 2 weeks, shrinking by 4.

The method was immunoSEQ multiplex PCR; TCRdb's version includes in-frame clones alone and lacks a portion of them. The table shows about 170,000 clones, with 88% occurring only once. This sample's time point: blood 4 weeks post-SBRT, at nephrectomy. Treatment: 15 Gy SBRT to primary tumor, nephrectomy 4 weeks later. Clear cell pathology was present in this patient's renal cell carcinoma. For this clone: Antigen unknown.

The ends lost 3 bases at V and 0 bases at J; junction bases unmatched: 6. Germline V gene sequence: CDR1 SGHKS, CDR2 YYEKEE (reference sequence). CDR3 length: 16 residues. The TCR originated in a woman aged 45-60 years with renal cell carcinoma. The chain combines TRBV5-5 with TRBJ2-7, with 10 bases identical to TRBD2. The sequences come from blood, collected from a patient whose treatment included radiotherapy and nephrectomy. In nucleotides, the CDR3 is TGTGCCAGCAGCTGGGAAGCGGGGGGGATCTCCTACGAGCAGTACTTC. Translation gives CASSWEAGGISYEQYF.